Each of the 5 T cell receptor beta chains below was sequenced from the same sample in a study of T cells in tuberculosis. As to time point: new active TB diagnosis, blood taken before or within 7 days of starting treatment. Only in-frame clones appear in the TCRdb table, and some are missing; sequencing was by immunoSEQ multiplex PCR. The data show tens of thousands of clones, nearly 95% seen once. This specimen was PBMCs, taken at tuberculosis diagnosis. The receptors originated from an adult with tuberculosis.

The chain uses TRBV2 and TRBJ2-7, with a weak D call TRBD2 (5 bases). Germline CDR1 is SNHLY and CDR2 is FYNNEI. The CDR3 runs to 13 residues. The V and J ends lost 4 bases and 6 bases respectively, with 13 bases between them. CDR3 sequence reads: CASSGTGFSEQYF. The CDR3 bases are TGTGCCAGCAGTGGAACGGGATTTAGCGAGCAGTACTTC.

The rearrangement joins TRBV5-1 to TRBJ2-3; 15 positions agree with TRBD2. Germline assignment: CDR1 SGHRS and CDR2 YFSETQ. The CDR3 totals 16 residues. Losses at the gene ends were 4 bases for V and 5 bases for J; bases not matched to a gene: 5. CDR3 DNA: TGCGCCAGCAGCCCCGGACTAGCGGGAGGGAAAGATACGCAGTATTTT. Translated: CASSPGLAGGKDTQYF.

The CDR3 DNA follows: TGTGCCAGCAGTCCGTTAGCGGGAGGGCCGACAGATACGCAGTATTTT. Residues: CASSPLAGGPTDTQYF. This chain links TRBV27 with TRBJ2-3; 11 positions match TRBD2. The germline CDR1 and CDR2 sequences are MNHEY and SMNVEV (reference sequence). The CDR3 is 16 amino acids. Trimming removed 5 bases from V and 3 bases from J; junction bases left unmatched: 7.

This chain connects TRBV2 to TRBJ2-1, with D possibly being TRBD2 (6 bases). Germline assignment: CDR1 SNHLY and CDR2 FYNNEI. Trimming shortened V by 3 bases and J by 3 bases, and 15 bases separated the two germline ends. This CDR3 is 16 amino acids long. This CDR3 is CASSDHWEDRYNEQFF. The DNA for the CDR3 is TGTGCCAGCAGTGATCACTGGGAGGACCGCTACAATGAGCAGTTCTTC. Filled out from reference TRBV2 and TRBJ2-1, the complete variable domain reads EPEVTQTPSHQVTQMGQEVILRCVPISNHLYFYWYRQILGQKVEFLVSFYNNEISEKSEIFDDQFSVERPDGSNFTLKIRSTKLEDSAMYFCASSDHWEDRYNEQFFGPGTRLTVL.

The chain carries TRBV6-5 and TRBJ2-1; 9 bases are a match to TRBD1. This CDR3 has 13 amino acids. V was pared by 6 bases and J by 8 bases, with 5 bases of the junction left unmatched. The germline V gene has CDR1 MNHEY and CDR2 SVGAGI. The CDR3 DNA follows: TGTGCCAGCAGCGGGACAGGGAATGATGAGCAGTTCTTC. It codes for CASSGTGNDEQFF.